This T cell receptor (beta chain) was recorded in a study of cytomegalovirus exposure and HLA in healthy donors. The CDR3 contains 15 residues. V was shortened by 3 bases and J by 9 bases, with 21 bases between the two germline ends. CDR1 is GTSNPN, CDR2 SVGIG, per germline (reference sequence). In the PCR, 60 Vbeta and 13 Jbeta primers were used. The data were produced by immunoSEQ multiplex PCR, yet TCRdb's version contains in-frame clones alone and is incomplete. In the table there are about 210,000 clones, 75% to 80% of which are singletons. Findings and limits, study-wide: Some V segments, TRBV6-2 and TRBV6-3 among them, were indistinguishable and were therefore excluded. Highly shared sequence variants in one cluster were likely a sequencing artifact.

Turning to this clone: Its target is unknown.

This TCR was sampled from a male donor in good health and CMV-seronegative. J is TRBJ1-5 and V is TRBV30, with unresolved D. Sequencing was performed on PBMCs. The CDR3 is CAWSVGRVGVAPQHF. In DNA, the CDR3 is TGTGCCTGGAGCGTAGGGCGGGTCGGAGTAGCGCCCCAGCATTTT.